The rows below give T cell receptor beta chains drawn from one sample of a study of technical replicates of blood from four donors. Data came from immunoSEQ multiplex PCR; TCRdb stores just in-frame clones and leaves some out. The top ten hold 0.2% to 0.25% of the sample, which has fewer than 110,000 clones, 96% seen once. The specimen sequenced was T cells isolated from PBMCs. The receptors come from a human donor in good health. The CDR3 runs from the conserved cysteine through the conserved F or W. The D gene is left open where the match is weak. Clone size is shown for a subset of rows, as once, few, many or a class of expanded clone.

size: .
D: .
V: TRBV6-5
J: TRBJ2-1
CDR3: CASTAGGYNEQFF
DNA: TGTGCCAGCACGGCAGGGGGGTACAATGAGCAGTTCTTC

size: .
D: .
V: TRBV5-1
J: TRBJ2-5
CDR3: CASSLEGHSQETQYF
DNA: TGCGCCAGCAGCTTGGAGGGACACTCACAAGAGACCCAGTACTTC

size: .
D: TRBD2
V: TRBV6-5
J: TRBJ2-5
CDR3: CASSYAPPLAGGTQYF
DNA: TGTGCCAGCAGTTACGCCCCTCCCCTAGCGGGAGGGACCCAGTACTTC

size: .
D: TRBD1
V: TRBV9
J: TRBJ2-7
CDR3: CASSVFGTGRYEQYF
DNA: TGTGCCAGCAGCGTATTTGGGACAGGCCGTTACGAGCAGTACTTC

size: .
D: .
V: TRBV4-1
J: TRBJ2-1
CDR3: CASSHSQGGGNEQFF
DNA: TGCGCCAGCAGCCACTCACAGGGAGGGGGCAATGAGCAGTTCTTC

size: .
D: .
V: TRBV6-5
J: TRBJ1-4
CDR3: CASSYTTTELNEKLFF
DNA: TGTGCCAGCAGTTACACAACGACGGAGCTTAATGAAAAACTGTTTTTT

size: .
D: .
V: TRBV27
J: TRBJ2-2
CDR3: CASSLRTGELFF
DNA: TGTGCCAGCAGTCTGCGAACCGGGGAGCTGTTTTTT

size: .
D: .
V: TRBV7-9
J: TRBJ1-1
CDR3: CAGGYASEAFF
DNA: TGTGCCGGAGGATACGCCTCTGAAGCTTTCTTT

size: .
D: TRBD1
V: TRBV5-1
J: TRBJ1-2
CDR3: CASSLGRQGIYGYTF
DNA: TGCGCCAGCAGCTTAGGAAGACAGGGAATCTATGGCTACACCTTC

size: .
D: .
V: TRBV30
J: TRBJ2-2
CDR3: CAWRSQGLGANTGELFF
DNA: TGTGCCTGGAGGTCACAGGGATTAGGGGCGAACACCGGGGAGCTGTTTTTT

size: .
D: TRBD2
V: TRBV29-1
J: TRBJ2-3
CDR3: CSAAWTSSSKRTDTQYF
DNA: TGCAGCGCGGCCTGGACTAGCTCGTCCAAACGCACCGATACGCAGTATTTT

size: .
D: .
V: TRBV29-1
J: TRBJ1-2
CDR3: CSVSEGYTF
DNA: TGCAGCGTTTCGGAGGGCTACACCTTC

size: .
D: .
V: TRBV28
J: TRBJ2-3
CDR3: CASTLLGGGTDTQYF
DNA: TGTGCCAGCACACTCCTAGGGGGGGGAACAGATACGCAGTATTTT

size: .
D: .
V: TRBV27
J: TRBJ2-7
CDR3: CASSTGTTYEQYF
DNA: TGTGCCAGCAGTACCGGGACAACCTACGAGCAGTACTTC

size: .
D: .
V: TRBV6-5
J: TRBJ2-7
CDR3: CASSPSGREQYF
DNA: TGTGCCAGCAGTCCGTCTGGCCGCGAGCAGTACTTC

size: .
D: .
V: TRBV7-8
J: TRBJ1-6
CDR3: CASSLGGRGGADNSPLHF
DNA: TGTGCCAGCAGCTTAGGGGGACGTGGGGGGGCCGATAATTCACCCCTCCACTTT

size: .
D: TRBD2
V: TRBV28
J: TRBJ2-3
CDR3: CASQPGGAASDTQYF
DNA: TGTGCCAGCCAACCCGGGGGGGCTGCTTCAGATACGCAGTATTTT

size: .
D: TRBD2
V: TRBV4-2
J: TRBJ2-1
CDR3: CASSQAGTSGSGEQFF
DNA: TGTGCCAGCAGCCAAGCTGGGACTAGCGGGAGCGGAGAGCAGTTCTTC

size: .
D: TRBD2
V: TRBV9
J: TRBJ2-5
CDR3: CASSVGLAGSSRQETQYF
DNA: TGTGCCAGCAGCGTGGGACTAGCGGGGTCGTCCCGGCAAGAGACCCAGTACTTC

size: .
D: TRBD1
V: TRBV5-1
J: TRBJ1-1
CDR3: CASSRTGALPNTEAFF
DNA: TGCGCCAGCAGCCGTACAGGGGCCCTCCCGAACACTGAAGCTTTCTTT

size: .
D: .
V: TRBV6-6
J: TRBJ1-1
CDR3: CASSPMVPQPGAFF
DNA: TGTGCCAGCAGCCCGATGGTGCCTCAACCCGGAGCTTTCTTT

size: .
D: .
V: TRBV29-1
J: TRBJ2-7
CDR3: CSVVTGSYEQYF
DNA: TGCAGCGTTGTGACAGGCTCCTACGAGCAGTACTTC

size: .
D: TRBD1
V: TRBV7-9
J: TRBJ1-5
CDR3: CASSFSPGQRGSNQPQHF
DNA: TGTGCCAGCAGCTTCAGCCCGGGACAGAGGGGGAGCAATCAGCCCCAGCATTTT

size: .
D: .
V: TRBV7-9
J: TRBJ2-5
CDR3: CASSFTEGYETQYF
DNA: TGTGCCAGCAGCTTCACCGAGGGTTATGAGACCCAGTACTTC

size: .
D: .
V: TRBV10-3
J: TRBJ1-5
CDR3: CAISDSGSEWPQHF
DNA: TGTGCCATCAGTGATTCAGGGTCAGAATGGCCCCAGCATTTT

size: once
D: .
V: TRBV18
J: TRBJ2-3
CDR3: CASSPVPDTQYF
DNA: TGTGCCAGCTCACCCGTCCCAGATACGCAGTATTTT

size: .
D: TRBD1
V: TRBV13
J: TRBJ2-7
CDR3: CASSKRQGWAHYEQYF
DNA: TGTGCCAGCAGCAAAAGACAGGGCTGGGCCCACTACGAGCAGTACTTC

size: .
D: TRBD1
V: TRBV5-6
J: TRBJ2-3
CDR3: CASRGQGWIIDTQYF
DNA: TGTGCCAGCAGAGGACAGGGTTGGATCATAGATACGCAGTATTTT

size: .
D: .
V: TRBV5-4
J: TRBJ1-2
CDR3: CASSPDRANYGYTF
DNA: TGTGCCAGCAGCCCAGACAGAGCTAACTATGGCTACACCTTC

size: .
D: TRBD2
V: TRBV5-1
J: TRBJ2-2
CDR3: CASSFPTGLAGGPGTGELFF
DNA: TGCGCCAGCAGCTTTCCAACGGGACTAGCGGGAGGGCCTGGCACCGGGGAGCTGTTTTTT

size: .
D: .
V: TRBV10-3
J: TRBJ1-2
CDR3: CAISEIIQGSYGYTF
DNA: TGTGCCATCAGTGAGATAATACAGGGCTCGTATGGCTACACCTTC

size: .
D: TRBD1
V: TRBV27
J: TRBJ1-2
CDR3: CANRDRERGYTF
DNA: TGTGCCAACAGGGACAGGGAAAGAGGCTACACCTTC

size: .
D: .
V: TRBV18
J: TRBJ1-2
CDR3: CASSPGSKVAYTF
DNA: TGTGCCAGCTCCCCGGGATCTAAAGTAGCCTACACCTTC

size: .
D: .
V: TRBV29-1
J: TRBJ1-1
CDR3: CSVEDALAKNTEAFF
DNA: TGCAGCGTTGAAGATGCCCTAGCAAAGAACACTGAAGCTTTCTTT

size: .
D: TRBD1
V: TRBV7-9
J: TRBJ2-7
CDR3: CASSSRGTGVGQQYF
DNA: TGTGCCAGCAGCTCGAGAGGGACAGGGGTGGGGCAGCAGTACTTC

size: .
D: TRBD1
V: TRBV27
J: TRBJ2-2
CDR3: CATKLYGQGLNTGELFF
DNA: TGTGCCACAAAATTATACGGACAGGGGTTGAACACCGGGGAGCTGTTTTTT

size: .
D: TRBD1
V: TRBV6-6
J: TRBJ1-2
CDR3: CASSYGNRGLEGYTF
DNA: TGTGCCAGCAGTTACGGGAACAGGGGCTTGGAGGGCTACACCTTC

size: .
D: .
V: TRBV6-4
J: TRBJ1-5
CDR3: CASSYQANQPQHF
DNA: TGTGCCAGCAGTTATCAGGCAAATCAGCCCCAGCATTTT

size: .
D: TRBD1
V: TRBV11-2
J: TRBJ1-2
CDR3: CASSLRQGTLNYGYTF
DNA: TGTGCCAGCAGCCTTAGACAGGGAACGCTTAACTATGGCTACACCTTC

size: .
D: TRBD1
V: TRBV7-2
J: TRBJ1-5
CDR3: CASKSQGGSNQPQHF
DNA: TGTGCCAGCAAGTCACAGGGGGGCAGCAATCAGCCCCAGCATTTT

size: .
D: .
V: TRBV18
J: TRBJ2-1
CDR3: CASSPGREPDYNEQFF
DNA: TGTGCCAGCTCACCAGGGCGGGAACCCGACTACAATGAGCAGTTCTTC

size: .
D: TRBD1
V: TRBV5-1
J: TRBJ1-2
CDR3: CASSWGQGANYGYTF
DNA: TGCGCCAGCAGCTGGGGACAGGGTGCGAACTATGGCTACACCTTC

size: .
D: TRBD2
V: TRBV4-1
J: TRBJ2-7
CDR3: CASSQELGLAGYEQYF
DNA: TGCGCCAGCAGCCAAGAATTAGGGCTAGCGGGATACGAGCAGTACTTC

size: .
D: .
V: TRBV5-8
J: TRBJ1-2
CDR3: CAGTGYGYTF
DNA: TGTGCCGGGACTGGCTATGGCTACACCTTC